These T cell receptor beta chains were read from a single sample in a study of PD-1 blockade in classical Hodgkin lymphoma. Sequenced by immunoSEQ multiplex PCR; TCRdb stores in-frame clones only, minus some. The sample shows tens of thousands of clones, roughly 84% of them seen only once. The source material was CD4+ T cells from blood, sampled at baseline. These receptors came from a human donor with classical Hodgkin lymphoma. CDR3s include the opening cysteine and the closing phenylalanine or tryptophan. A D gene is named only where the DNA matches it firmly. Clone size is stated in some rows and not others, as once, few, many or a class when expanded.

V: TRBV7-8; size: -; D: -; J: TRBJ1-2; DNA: TGTGCCAGCAGCCCCCTATCGGGATATGGCTACACCTTC; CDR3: CASSPLSGYGYTF
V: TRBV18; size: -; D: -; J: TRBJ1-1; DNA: TGTGCCAGCTCACGCAGGGTTTCGAACACTGAAGCTTTCTTT; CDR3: CASSRRVSNTEAFF
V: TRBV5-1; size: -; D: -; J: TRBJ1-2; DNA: TGCGCCAGCAGCCAGACTCCTGGCTATGGCTACACCTTC; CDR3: CASSQTPGYGYTF
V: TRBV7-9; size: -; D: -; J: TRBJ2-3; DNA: TGTGCCAGCAGCTTGGGGGTTTCGGGTAGCGGCACAGATACGCAGTATTTT; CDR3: CASSLGVSGSGTDTQYF
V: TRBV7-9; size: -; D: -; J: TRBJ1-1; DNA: TGTGCCAGCAGCTTAGCAGAGAACACTGAAGCTTTCTTT; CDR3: CASSLAENTEAFF
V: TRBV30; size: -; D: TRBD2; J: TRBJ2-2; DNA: TGTGCCTGGACTCCTGCCCGGACTAGCGGGGTGCAGAACACCGGGGAGCTGTTTTTT; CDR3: CAWTPARTSGVQNTGELFF
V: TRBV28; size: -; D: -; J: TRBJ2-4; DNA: TGTGCCAGCAGGGGCGCGGGGACCACAAACATTCAGTACTTC; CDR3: CASRGAGTTNIQYF
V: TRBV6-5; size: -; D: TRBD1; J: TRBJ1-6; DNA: TGTGCCAGCAGTTTCGCGGACAGGGGTAATTCACCCCTCCACTTT; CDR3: CASSFADRGNSPLHF
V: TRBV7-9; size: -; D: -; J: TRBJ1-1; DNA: TGTGCCAGCAGCCGGGGGACGACTGAAGCTTTCTTT; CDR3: CASSRGTTEAFF
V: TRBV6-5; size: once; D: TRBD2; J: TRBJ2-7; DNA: TGTGCCAGCAGTTACTCGACTAGCCGATCCTACGAGCAGTACTTC; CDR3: CASSYSTSRSYEQYF
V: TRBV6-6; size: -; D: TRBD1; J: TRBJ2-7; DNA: TGTGCCAGCAGTCATACCGGGACAGCACCCTACGAGCAGTACTTC; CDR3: CASSHTGTAPYEQYF
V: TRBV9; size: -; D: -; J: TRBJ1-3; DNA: TGTGCCAGCAGCGTAGGGGCAGGGGAACGAAACACCATATATTTT; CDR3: CASSVGAGERNTIYF
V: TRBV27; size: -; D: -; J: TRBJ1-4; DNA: TGTGCCAGCAGTTTGACAGTTTTTAATGAAAAACTGTTTTTT; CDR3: CASSLTVFNEKLFF
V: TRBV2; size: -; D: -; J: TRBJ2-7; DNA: TGTGCCAGCAGGGTACAGGGATCCTACGAGCAGTACTTC; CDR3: CASRVQGSYEQYF
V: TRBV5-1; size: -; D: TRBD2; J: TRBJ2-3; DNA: TGCGCCAGCAGCTTGGCGGGGGGGCCGTCAGATACGCAGTATTTT; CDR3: CASSLAGGPSDTQYF
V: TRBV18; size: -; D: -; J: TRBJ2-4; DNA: TGTGCCAGCTCACCCCCGGGACTCCTTGGAGCCAAAAACATTCAGTACTTC; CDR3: CASSPPGLLGAKNIQYF